The 3 T cell receptor beta chains below come from one sample, sequenced in a study of vaccination and CD4 T cells after COVID-19. These receptors have no identified antigens. An Oncomine TCR Beta short-read assay was used to sequence the DNA from cultured CD4+ T cells. Each CDR3 protein gets one entry after TCRdb re-called the PCR reads with MiXCR. The table has approximately 11,000 distinct CDR3 sequences, 44% seen once. Treatment meaning: roughly ten-day PBMC culture with coronavirus spike peptide pools or control peptides (ViraFEST assay). The source material was CD4+ T cells from blood, cultured in vitro. The receptors here all came from a human donor who had recovered from COVID-19.

In this sample, this clonotype turned up a few times. The chain couples TRBV6-4 to TRBJ2-2; D is possibly TRBD1 (6 bases). The CDR3 length is 14 residues. Germline-derived CDR1 and CDR2 are MRHNA and SNTAGT. Trimming pared 3 bases from V and 6 bases from J, leaving 11 bases between. Here the CDR3 reads CASSEGAGPGELFF. CDR3 coding DNA: TGTGCCAGCAGTGAGGGGGCAGGGCCCGGGGAGCTGTTTTTT.

The chain carries TRBV12-3 or TRBV12-4 and TRBJ1-2; a weak D match, TRBD1 (5 bases). V shed 2 bases and J shed 4 bases, with 8 bases lying between them. There are 13 residues in the CDR3. The CDR3 region has the DNA TGTGCCAGCAGTTTAAAGGACATCTATGGCTACACCTTC. It codes for CASSLKDIYGYTF.

This clonotype was observed a few times. This sequence joins TRBV19 and TRBJ1-1; 8 positions agree with TRBD1. Per the germline V gene, CDR1 is LNHDA and CDR2 is SQIVND (reference sequence). J was trimmed by 3 bases and V by 5 bases; bases with no gene match: 17. This CDR3 contains 18 residues. The CDR3 DNA reads as TGTGCCAGTAGTGCACGCCTGACAGGGGCGGAGGTGGACACTGAAGCTTTCTTT. Translating it yields CASSARLTGAEVDTEAFF.